This is a list of T cell receptor beta chains from one sample in a study of response to subunit inactivated influenza vaccine. MiXCR was run by TCRdb on the RT-PCR reads, yielding one entry per CDR3 protein. The profile shows 750,000 to 850,000 distinct CDR3 sequences, less than 20% of them singletons. Sample: PBMCs from blood, taken about 5 days after vaccination. These receptors were obtained from a man aged 45-65 years who received an inactivated influenza vaccine. Each CDR3 is given with its conserved first and last residue. Each record gives: CDR3 length, V gene, J gene, CDR3 protein.

>17|TRBV12-3/TRBV12-4|TRBJ2-7
CASRKGGSGDTLYEQYF
>15|TRBV7-2|TRBJ2-6
CASSLGQTGANVLTF
>13|TRBV24-1|TRBJ2-3
CATSAQLTDTQYF
>15|TRBV20-1|TRBJ1-1
CSARYPGGWNTEAFF
>14|TRBV12-3/TRBV12-4|TRBJ1-4
CASRAVTRNEKLFF
>15|TRBV15|TRBJ1-3
CATSREYSSGNTIYF
>14|TRBV18|TRBJ2-3
CASSGQGSTDTQYF
>15|TRBV20-1|TRBJ2-3
CSAGTSGPRSDTQYF
>15|TRBV7-8|TRBJ2-1
CASSHRELEYNEQFF
>14|TRBV29-1|TRBJ2-5
CSVRTSGMGETQYF
>14|TRBV6-1|TRBJ2-7
CASSPDRLRSEQYF
>14|TRBV11-3|TRBJ2-1
CASSLTLRTSEQFF
>16|TRBV4-1|TRBJ2-7
CASSQGLGRGSYEQYF
>15|TRBV11-1|TRBJ2-1
CASSSDRGLYNEQFF
>13|TRBV6-1|TRBJ2-1
CASRFSSYNEQFF
>10|TRBV20-1|TRBJ2-5
CRPLFETQYF
>13|TRBV20-1|TRBJ2-5
CSARGPAGETQYF
>14|TRBV15|TRBJ1-2
CATSRDGQGNGYTF
>13|TRBV5-1|TRBJ2-1
CASSLQLYNEQFF
>14|TRBV5-1|TRBJ2-4
CASSGTGEGNIQYF
>16|TRBV7-8|TRBJ2-1
CASSLVGGVSYNEQFF
>14|TRBV9|TRBJ2-5
CASSVVSGAGTQYF
>15|TRBV7-2|TRBJ2-3
CASSQASGGTDTQYF
>11|TRBV7-3|TRBJ2-1
CASSLFEEQFF
>16|TRBV10-3|TRBJ2-3
CAIGTQGRYSTDTQYF
>14|TRBV10-3|TRBJ2-5
CAIKTGPSGETQYF
>15|TRBV28|TRBJ2-2
CASREGTGRTGELFF
>14|TRBV7-2|TRBJ1-1
CASSFWQGSTEAFF
>15|TRBV20-1|TRBJ2-7
CSATGAPGGGVEQYF
>16|TRBV5-4|TRBJ1-1
CASSPGRGAGNTEAFF
>15|TRBV6-1|TRBJ2-3
CASSGTSRHTDTQYF
>12|TRBV20-1|TRBJ1-1
CSLILGLTEAFF
>13|TRBV20-1|TRBJ2-1
CSASRLAGNEQFF
>14|TRBV29-1|TRBJ1-5
CSVETGTGNQPQHF
>13|TRBV5-1|TRBJ2-7
CASSYDRGDEQYF
>13|TRBV12-3/TRBV12-4|TRBJ1-5
CASSAAGYQPQHF
>14|TRBV19|TRBJ2-7
CASRVKGATGEQYF
>13|TRBV10-1|TRBJ2-1
CASSESISNEQFF
>13|TRBV10-2|TRBJ1-1
CASSARGDTEAFF
>15|TRBV20-1|TRBJ2-3
CSASLAGDGTDTQYF
>14|TRBV20-1|TRBJ2-3
CSGLAGVSTDTQYF
>13|TRBV20-1|TRBJ2-3
CSNSWESGDTQYF
>12|TRBV25-1|TRBJ1-2
CASSVGAYGYTF
>16|TRBV12-3/TRBV12-4|TRBJ2-1
CASRPPGPSSYNEQFF
>16|TRBV7-9|TRBJ2-7
CASSSTSGGPAYEQYF
>15|TRBV5-1|TRBJ2-1
CASSPGGRDYNEQFF
>15|TRBV7-2|TRBJ2-7
CASSLYDTVSYEQYF
>16|TRBV20-1|TRBJ2-2
CSANRGGRANTGELFF
>18|TRBV4-1|TRBJ2-1
CASSQDSGLAGGYNEQFF
>16|TRBV5-1|TRBJ2-2
CASSRRGAPNTGELFF